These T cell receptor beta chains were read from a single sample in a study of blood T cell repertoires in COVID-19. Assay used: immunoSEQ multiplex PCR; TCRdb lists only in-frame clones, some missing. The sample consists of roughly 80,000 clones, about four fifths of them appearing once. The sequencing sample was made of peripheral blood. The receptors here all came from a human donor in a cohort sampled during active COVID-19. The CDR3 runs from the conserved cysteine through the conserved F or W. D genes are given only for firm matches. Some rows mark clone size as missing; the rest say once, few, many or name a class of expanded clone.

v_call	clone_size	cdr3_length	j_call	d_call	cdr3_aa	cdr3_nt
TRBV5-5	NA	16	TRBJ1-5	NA	CASSSVFRDTYQPQHF	TGTGCCAGCAGCTCCGTTTTCCGGGACACTTATCAGCCCCAGCATTTT
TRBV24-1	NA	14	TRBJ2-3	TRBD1	CATSRTGVMDTQYF	TGTGCCACCAGCAGGACAGGGGTGATGGATACGCAGTATTTT
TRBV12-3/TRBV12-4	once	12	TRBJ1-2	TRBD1	CASSFGQAGYTF	TGTGCCAGCAGTTTCGGACAGGCCGGCTACACCTTC
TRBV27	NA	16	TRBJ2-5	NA	CASSLGRDPLQETQYF	TGTGCCAGCAGTTTAGGCAGGGATCCGCTCCAAGAGACCCAGTACTTC
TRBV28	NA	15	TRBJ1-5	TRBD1	CASSPRQGARQPQHF	TGTGCCAGCAGTCCTCGACAGGGGGCAAGGCAGCCCCAGCATTTT
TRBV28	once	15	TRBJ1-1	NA	CASSLFQGGNTEAFF	TGTGCCAGCAGTTTATTCCAGGGCGGGAACACTGAAGCTTTCTTT
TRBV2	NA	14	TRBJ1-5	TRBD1	CASRGTVSNQPQHF	TGTGCCAGCAGGGGGACAGTCAGCAATCAGCCCCAGCATTTT
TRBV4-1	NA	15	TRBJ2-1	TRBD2	CASSRTGAGAVEQFF	TGCGCCAGCAGCCGTACCGGAGCGGGGGCAGTTGAGCAGTTCTTC
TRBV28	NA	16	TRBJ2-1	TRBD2	CASSGSSGSSYNEQFF	TGTGCCAGCAGTGGCTCTAGCGGGAGCTCCTACAATGAGCAGTTCTTC
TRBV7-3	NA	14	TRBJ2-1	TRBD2	CASSSDGTSKEQFF	TGTGCCAGCAGCTCCGATGGGACTAGTAAAGAGCAGTTCTTC
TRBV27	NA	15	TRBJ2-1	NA	CASSNRWGEYNEQFF	TGTGCCAGCAGCAATAGGTGGGGGGAATACAATGAGCAGTTCTTC
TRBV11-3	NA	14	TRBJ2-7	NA	CASSGGGGLYEQYF	TGTGCCAGCTCCGGAGGCGGGGGCCTCTACGAGCAGTACTTC
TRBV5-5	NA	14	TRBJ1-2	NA	CASSSPPGLYGYTF	TGTGCCAGCAGCTCCCCCCCGGGACTTTATGGCTACACCTTC
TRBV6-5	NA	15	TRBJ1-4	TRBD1	CASSTTGGTNEKLFF	TGTGCCAGCAGTACCACAGGGGGGACTAATGAAAAACTGTTTTTT
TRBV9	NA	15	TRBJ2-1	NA	CASSPRTGLLAGQFF	TGTGCCAGCAGCCCCCGGACAGGGTTACTAGCGGGGCAGTTCTTC
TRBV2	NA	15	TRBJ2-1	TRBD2	CASKIQRGIYNEQFF	TGTGCCAGCAAGATCCAGCGGGGGATCTACAATGAGCAGTTCTTC